There are a few counts of the clone carrying this T cell receptor beta chain. This specimen belongs to a study of cytomegalovirus exposure and HLA in healthy donors. There are 15 residues in the CDR3. Germline V gives CDR1 LNHDA, CDR2 SQIVND (reference sequence). The junction had 3 bases not matched to a gene; V was cut back by 1 base and J by 2 bases. 13 Jbeta primers and 60 Vbeta primers were used for the PCR. Generated by immunoSEQ multiplex PCR, the TCRdb table keeps only in-frame clones and is missing some. The data contain about 94,000 clones, about 7.6% of them seen just once; the ten biggest clones take up 2.3%.

This chain connects TRBV19 to TRBJ2-7; 9 nucleotides match TRBD2. What was sequenced was PBMCs. This TCR derives from a man aged 45-60 years in good health and CMV-seronegative. CDR3 nucleotides: TGTGCCAGTAGTATAGCTAGCGGGGCTCCCTACGAGCAGTACTTC. The encoded protein is CASSIASGAPYEQYF.